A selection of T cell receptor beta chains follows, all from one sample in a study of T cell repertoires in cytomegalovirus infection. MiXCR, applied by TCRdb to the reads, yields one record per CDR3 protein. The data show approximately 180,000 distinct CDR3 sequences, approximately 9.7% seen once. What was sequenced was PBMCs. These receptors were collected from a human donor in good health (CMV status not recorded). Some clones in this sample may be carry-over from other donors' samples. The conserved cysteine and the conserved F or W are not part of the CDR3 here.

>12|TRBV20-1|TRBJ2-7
SARGTPSSYEQY
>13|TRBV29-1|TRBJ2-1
SVGGGRETYNEQF
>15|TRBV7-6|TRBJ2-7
ASSSGPGLAGVTEQY
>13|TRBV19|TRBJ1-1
ASSILQGLDTEAF
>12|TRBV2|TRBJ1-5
ASSEVAPNQPQH
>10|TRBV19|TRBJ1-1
ASSIMGTEAF
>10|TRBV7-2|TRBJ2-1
ASSLAGGRAF
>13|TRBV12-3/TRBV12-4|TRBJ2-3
ASSRRTSGSDTQY
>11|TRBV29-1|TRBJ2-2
SVDGGNTGELF
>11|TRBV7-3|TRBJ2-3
ASSRLGSDTQY
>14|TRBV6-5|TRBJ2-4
ASSYRLAGGKNIQY
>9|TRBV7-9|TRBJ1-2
ASRAVQGRH
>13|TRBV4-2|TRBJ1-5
ASSQDGQVSQPQH
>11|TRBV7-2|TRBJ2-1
ASSLSADNEQF
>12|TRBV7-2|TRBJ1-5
ASSWTGQNQPQH
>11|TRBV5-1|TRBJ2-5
ASSLDFKETQY
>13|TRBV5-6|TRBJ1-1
ASSAGLSLGTEAF
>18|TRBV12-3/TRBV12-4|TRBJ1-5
ASSLGMVGRKVDSNQPQH
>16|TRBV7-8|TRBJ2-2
ASSLVVLAGTNTGELF
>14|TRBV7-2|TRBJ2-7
ASSLFTSGGSYEQY
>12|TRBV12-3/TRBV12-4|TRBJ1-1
ASILGNRKTEAF
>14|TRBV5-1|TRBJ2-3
ASSSMTGDYTDTQY
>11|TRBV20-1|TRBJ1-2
SAADEPRRGYT
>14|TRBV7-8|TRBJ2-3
ASSLAGVGSTDTQY
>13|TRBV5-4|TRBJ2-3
VSSATGTHTDTQY
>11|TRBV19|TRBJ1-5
ASSPQDNQPQH
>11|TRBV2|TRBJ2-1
ASMSGVSNEQF
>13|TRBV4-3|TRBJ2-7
ASSQGAGGPIEQY
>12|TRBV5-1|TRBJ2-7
ASSRSGSRAEQY
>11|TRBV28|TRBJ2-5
ASSTGIGKTQY
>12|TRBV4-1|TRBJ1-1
ASSLNPAEQEAF
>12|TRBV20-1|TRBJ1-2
SAEGTGFNYGYT
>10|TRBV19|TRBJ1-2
ASSHGNYGYT
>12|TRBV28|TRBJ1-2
ASRTGPSSGGYT
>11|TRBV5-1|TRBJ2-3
ASFGGTTDTQY
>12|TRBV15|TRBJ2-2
ATSREDHTGELF
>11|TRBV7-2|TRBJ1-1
ASTLTGPTEAF
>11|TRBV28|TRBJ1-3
ATSRNSGNTIY
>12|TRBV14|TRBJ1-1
ASTRQGMNTEAF
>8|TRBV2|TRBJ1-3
ATEGNTIY
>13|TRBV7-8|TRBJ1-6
ASTSGGGLRSPLH
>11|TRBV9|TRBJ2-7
ASSPGEAYEQY
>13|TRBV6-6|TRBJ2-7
ASRGPGQGAGEQY
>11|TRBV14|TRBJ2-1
ASSQTGVAEQF
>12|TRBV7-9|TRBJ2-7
ASSLGVPYYEQY
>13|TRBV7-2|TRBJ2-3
ASSSLAGNTDTQY
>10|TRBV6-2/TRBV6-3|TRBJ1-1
ASSSFFTEAF
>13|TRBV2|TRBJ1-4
ASSEAQGKNEKLF
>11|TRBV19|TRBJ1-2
ASSMAGRDGYT
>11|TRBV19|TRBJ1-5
ASTNRNNQPQH
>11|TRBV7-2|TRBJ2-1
ASSLVPHAEQF